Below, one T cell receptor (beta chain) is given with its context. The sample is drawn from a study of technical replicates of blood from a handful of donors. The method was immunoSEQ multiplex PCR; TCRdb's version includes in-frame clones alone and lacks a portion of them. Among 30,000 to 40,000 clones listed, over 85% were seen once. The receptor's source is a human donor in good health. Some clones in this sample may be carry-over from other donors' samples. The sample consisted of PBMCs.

The CDR3 DNA sequence: TGTGCCAGCGGCCGACAGGGGGCTGGCACTGAAGCTTTCTTT. Translated, it gives CASGRQGAGTEAFF. The chain has TRBV2 and TRBJ1-1; 10 bases are a match to TRBD1. The CDR3 consists of 14 residues. Germline CDR1 SNHLY, CDR2 FYNNEI. The J segment lost 4 bases and the V segment lost 8 bases, leaving 7 bases of the junction unmatched.